This TCR beta chain was recovered during a study of blood T cells in healthy people across ages. Overall study findings and caveats: Diversity of TCR beta per million T cells declined in a roughly linear way with age. Diversity was higher, and naive CD4+ cells more numerous, in long-lived donors than in aged donors. Diversity was estimated from one million T cells, and these estimates were considered underestimates.

The authors ran a second PCR of about 7 to 11 cycles using a sample-barcoded 5' primer and a J-beta primer mix. TCRdb reprocessed the 5' RACE reads via MiXCR and lists one record per CDR3 protein. Of 1.5 million or so distinct CDR3 sequences listed, under 55% were seen once; the top ten hold about 4%. CDR3 length: 17 amino acids. Germline trimming cut 5 bases from V and 8 bases from J; bases unmatched to any gene: 16. Germline-derived CDR1 and CDR2 are MNHEY and SMNVEV (reference sequence). Concerning this clonotype itself: Antigen unknown.

PBMCs numbering at least 6 million were isolated per sample. The clonotype comes from a woman under 30 in good health. Sequencing was performed on blood. V usage is TRBV27 and J usage is TRBJ1-4; 8 bases map to TRBD1. CDR3 nucleotide sequence: TGTGCCAGCAGTCAAAAGAACTCGGACAGGGTTCGGGAAAAACTGTTTTTT. It translates to CASSQKNSDRVREKLFF.